This TCR beta chain was captured in a study of blood T cell repertoires in COVID-19. Whole-study context: The United States, Italy and Spain were the sources of the acute and convalescent COVID-19 samples. Sources were T cells, B-cell-depleted T cells, or PBMCs; the material itself was cDNA or gDNA.

This CDR3 region has 17 residues. In germline, CDR1 is MDHEN, CDR2 SYDVKM. V gave up 7 bases and J gave up 6 bases; unmatched junction bases: 12. In the original analysis: Amplifying reference gene primers gave estimates of nucleated cell counts. Produced via immunoSEQ multiplex PCR; TCRdb's table is partial and in-frame only. V and J calls and clone size are given by that table; D and trimming were obtained from the DNA. The sample consists of about 34,000 clones, roughly 87% of them appearing once. The sequenced material came from peripheral blood. The sequence derives from a man at least 80 years old with acute or convalescent COVID-19. The chain couples TRBV28 to TRBJ2-7; 16 bases are shared with TRBD2. CDR3 DNA: TGTGCCAGCACTACATTAGGGACTAGCGGGGGGGCCGGCGAGCAGTACTTC. Protein sequence: CASTTLGTSGGAGEQYF.